This T cell receptor (beta chain) was sequenced in a study of beta chain features in type 1 diabetes. This clone has only a few counts. The investigators reverse transcribed all of the isolated RNA, so they sequenced expressed TCRB transcripts. This table comes from immunoSEQ multiplex PCR, and its TCRdb copy is limited to in-frame clones, with some not included. This table has about 140,000 clones, 6.9% appearing once. Per germline, CDR1 SGHDN and CDR2 FVKESK. V was pared by 5 bases and J by 3 bases, with 10 bases between. This CDR3 is 13 amino acids long. The sample comprised central memory CD4+ T cells from blood. This chain joins TRBV14 and TRBJ1-1, with D possibly being TRBD1 (5 bases). The sequence derives from a woman in her 30s in good health. CDR3 nucleotide sequence: TGTGCCAGCAGCGCGGGGGTGGACACTGAAGCTTTCTTT. This codes for CASSAGVDTEAFF.